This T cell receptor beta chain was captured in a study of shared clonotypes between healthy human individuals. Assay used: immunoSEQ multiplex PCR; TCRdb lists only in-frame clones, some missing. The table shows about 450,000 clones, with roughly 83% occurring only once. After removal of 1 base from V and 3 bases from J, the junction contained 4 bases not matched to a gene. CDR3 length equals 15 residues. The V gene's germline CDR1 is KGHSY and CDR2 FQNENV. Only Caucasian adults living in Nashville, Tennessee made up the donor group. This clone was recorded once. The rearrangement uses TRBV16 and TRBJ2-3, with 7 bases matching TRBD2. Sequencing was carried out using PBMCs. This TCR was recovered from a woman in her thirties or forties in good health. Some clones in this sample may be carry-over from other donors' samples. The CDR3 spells CASSQWASGTDTQYF. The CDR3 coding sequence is TGTGCCAGCAGCCAATGGGCTAGCGGTACAGATACGCAGTATTTT.